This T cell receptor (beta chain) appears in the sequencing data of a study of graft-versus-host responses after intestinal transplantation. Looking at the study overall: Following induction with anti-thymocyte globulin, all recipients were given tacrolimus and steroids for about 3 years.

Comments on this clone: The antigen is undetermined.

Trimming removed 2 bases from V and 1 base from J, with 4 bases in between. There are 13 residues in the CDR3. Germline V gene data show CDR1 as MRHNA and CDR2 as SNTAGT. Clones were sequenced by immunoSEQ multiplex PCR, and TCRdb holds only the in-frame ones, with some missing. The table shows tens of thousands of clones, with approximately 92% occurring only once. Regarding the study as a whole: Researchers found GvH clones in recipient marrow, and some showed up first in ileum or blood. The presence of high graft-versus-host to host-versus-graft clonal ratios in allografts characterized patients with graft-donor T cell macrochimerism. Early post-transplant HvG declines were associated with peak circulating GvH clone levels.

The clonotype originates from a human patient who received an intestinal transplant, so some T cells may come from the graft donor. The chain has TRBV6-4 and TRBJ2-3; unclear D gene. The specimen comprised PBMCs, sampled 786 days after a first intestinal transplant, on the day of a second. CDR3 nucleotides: TGTGCCAGCAGTGACCAGCGCACAGATACGCAGTATTTT. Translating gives CASSDQRTDTQYF.